This is a list of T cell receptor beta chains from one sample in a study of blood T cells in healthy people across ages. MiXCR, applied by TCRdb to the 5' RACE reads, yields one record per CDR3 protein. The data contain roughly 2 million distinct CDR3 sequences, roughly 52% of them singletons. Material for sequencing was blood. The receptors were sampled from a woman aged 35 to 49 in good health. The CDR3 runs from the conserved cysteine through the conserved F or W. Each record gives: CDR3 length, J gene, clone size, V gene, D gene, CDR3 DNA, CDR3 protein. The D gene is left open where the match is weak. Not all rows give a size; the values are once, few, many and, for expanded clones, a class.

cdr3_length: 12
j_call: TRBJ1-4
clone_size: .
v_call: TRBV6-5
d_call: .
cdr3_nt: TGTGCCAGCGCTCAGGGCGGAGAAAAACTGTTTTTT
cdr3_aa: CASAQGGEKLFF

cdr3_length: 16
j_call: TRBJ2-5
clone_size: few
v_call: TRBV5-1
d_call: TRBD2
cdr3_nt: TGCGCCAGCAGCTTCCCGACTAGCGGGGTACAAGAGACCCAGTACTTC
cdr3_aa: CASSFPTSGVQETQYF

cdr3_length: 18
j_call: TRBJ2-3
clone_size: .
v_call: TRBV7-2
d_call: TRBD2
cdr3_nt: TGTGCCAGCAGCATCCCTAGACTAGCGGGCGACGCCGGAGATACGCAGTATTTT
cdr3_aa: CASSIPRLAGDAGDTQYF

cdr3_length: 14
j_call: TRBJ2-7
clone_size: .
v_call: TRBV7-9
d_call: .
cdr3_nt: TGTGCCAGCAGCTTAGTCGGCAGGAGTGACGAGCAGTACTTC
cdr3_aa: CASSLVGRSDEQYF

cdr3_length: 12
j_call: TRBJ1-6
clone_size: .
v_call: TRBV5-1
d_call: .
cdr3_nt: TGCGCCAGCAGCTTGGCCGAATCACCCCTCCACTTT
cdr3_aa: CASSLAESPLHF

cdr3_length: 15
j_call: TRBJ1-5
clone_size: .
v_call: TRBV5-5
d_call: .
cdr3_nt: TGTGCCAGCGCCCCGAGGCAGGGGAGTAATCAGCCCCAGCATTTT
cdr3_aa: CASAPRQGSNQPQHF

cdr3_length: 13
j_call: TRBJ2-4
clone_size: .
v_call: TRBV7-2
d_call: .
cdr3_nt: TGTGCCAGCAGCAAAAACCGACAGTCCGTTCAGTACTTC
cdr3_aa: CASSKNRQSVQYF

cdr3_length: 14
j_call: TRBJ2-3
clone_size: few
v_call: TRBV15
d_call: .
cdr3_nt: TGTGCCACCAGCCGGGTCGGGAACTCAGATACGCAGTATTTT
cdr3_aa: CATSRVGNSDTQYF

cdr3_length: 14
j_call: TRBJ2-7
clone_size: .
v_call: TRBV11-2
d_call: TRBD1
cdr3_nt: TGTGCCAGCAGCCGCGGGACAGGGCAACGGGAGCAGTACTTC
cdr3_aa: CASSRGTGQREQYF

cdr3_length: 15
j_call: TRBJ2-7
clone_size: .
v_call: TRBV19
d_call: TRBD2
cdr3_nt: TGTGCCAGTCAGAGTGGGGCTAGCGGGACCTACGAGCAGTACTTC
cdr3_aa: CASQSGASGTYEQYF

cdr3_length: 15
j_call: TRBJ1-6
clone_size: .
v_call: TRBV12-3/TRBV12-4
d_call: .
cdr3_nt: TGTGCCAGCAGCGGAGGGAGCTCCTATAATTCACCCCTCCACTTT
cdr3_aa: CASSGGSSYNSPLHF

cdr3_length: 13
j_call: TRBJ2-5
clone_size: .
v_call: TRBV7-9
d_call: .
cdr3_nt: TGTGCCAGCAACCGGGATCTTCAAGAGACCCAGTACTTC
cdr3_aa: CASNRDLQETQYF

cdr3_length: 15
j_call: TRBJ1-6
clone_size: few
v_call: TRBV3-1
d_call: .
cdr3_nt: TGTGCCAGCAGCCCACGACAGACCTATAATTCACCCCTCCACTTT
cdr3_aa: CASSPRQTYNSPLHF

cdr3_length: 15
j_call: TRBJ2-5
clone_size: few
v_call: TRBV2
d_call: .
cdr3_nt: TGTGCCAGCAGGTCAACAGGGACCATCCAAGAGACCCAGTACTTC
cdr3_aa: CASRSTGTIQETQYF

cdr3_length: 14
j_call: TRBJ2-7
clone_size: .
v_call: TRBV28
d_call: .
cdr3_nt: TGTGCCAGCAGTGTTGTGGTGTGGGTAGGCGAGCAGTACTTC
cdr3_aa: CASSVVVWVGEQYF

cdr3_length: 15
j_call: TRBJ2-5
clone_size: few
v_call: TRBV4-2
d_call: .
cdr3_nt: TGTGCTAGCAGCCAAGAGGTGCCAGGTGGGCAGACCCAGTACTTC
cdr3_aa: CASSQEVPGGQTQYF

cdr3_length: 14
j_call: TRBJ2-5
clone_size: .
v_call: TRBV7-2
d_call: .
cdr3_nt: TGTGCCAGCAGCCCCCACGGTTATCAAGAGACCCAGTACTTC
cdr3_aa: CASSPHGYQETQYF

cdr3_length: 14
j_call: TRBJ2-1
clone_size: few
v_call: TRBV20-1
d_call: .
cdr3_nt: TGCAGTGCTAGAAAGGGCACGTCCTACAATGAGCAGTTCTTC
cdr3_aa: CSARKGTSYNEQFF

cdr3_length: 13
j_call: TRBJ1-2
clone_size: .
v_call: TRBV6-5
d_call: .
cdr3_nt: TGTGCCAGCAGTAACGGACAGATCAATGGCTACACCTTC
cdr3_aa: CASSNGQINGYTF

cdr3_length: 13
j_call: TRBJ2-3
clone_size: .
v_call: TRBV7-2
d_call: .
cdr3_nt: TGTGCCAGCAGCCCCTTCGGTTCAGATACGCAGTATTTT
cdr3_aa: CASSPFGSDTQYF

cdr3_length: 14
j_call: TRBJ2-7
clone_size: few
v_call: TRBV5-1
d_call: TRBD1
cdr3_nt: TGCGCCAGCGCTTCCGGGACAGGGGCCTACGAGCAGTACTTC
cdr3_aa: CASASGTGAYEQYF

cdr3_length: 16
j_call: TRBJ2-5
clone_size: .
v_call: TRBV5-6
d_call: .
cdr3_nt: TGTGCCAGCAGCTTGCCTTTTACAGGGAGACAAGAGACCCAGTACTTC
cdr3_aa: CASSLPFTGRQETQYF

cdr3_length: 14
j_call: TRBJ1-2
clone_size: .
v_call: TRBV4-3
d_call: .
cdr3_nt: TGCGCCAGCAGCCGGGGGGCCGCGATTAATGGCTACACCTTC
cdr3_aa: CASSRGAAINGYTF

cdr3_length: 13
j_call: TRBJ1-5
clone_size: .
v_call: TRBV6-2/TRBV6-3
d_call: .
cdr3_nt: TGTGCCAGCAGGTATTTGGGCAATCAGCCCCAGCATTTT
cdr3_aa: CASRYLGNQPQHF

cdr3_length: 17
j_call: TRBJ2-5
clone_size: once
v_call: TRBV27
d_call: TRBD2
cdr3_nt: TGTGCCAGCAGTTTGGGGGGCGGGGGGCCTTCCTACAATGAGCAGTACTTC
cdr3_aa: CASSLGGGGPSYNEQYF

cdr3_length: 15
j_call: TRBJ1-4
clone_size: .
v_call: TRBV6-5
d_call: .
cdr3_nt: TGTGCCAGCAGTTACTCTTTCGGACGGAAAGGGGAACTGTTTTTT
cdr3_aa: CASSYSFGRKGELFF

cdr3_length: 16
j_call: TRBJ1-2
clone_size: few
v_call: TRBV4-1
d_call: .
cdr3_nt: TGCGCCAGCTTCACACCGAGGGGGTTGAGCGGCTATGGCTACACCTTC
cdr3_aa: CASFTPRGLSGYGYTF

cdr3_length: 14
j_call: TRBJ1-1
clone_size: few
v_call: TRBV6-2/TRBV6-3
d_call: .
cdr3_nt: TGTGCCAGCAGTTTCGACAGAAGGGGCACTGAAGCTTTCTTT
cdr3_aa: CASSFDRRGTEAFF

cdr3_length: 14
j_call: TRBJ2-7
clone_size: few
v_call: TRBV6-6
d_call: .
cdr3_nt: TGTGCCAGCAGTACCGGGACGGTCGGGGGCGAGCAGTACTTC
cdr3_aa: CASSTGTVGGEQYF

cdr3_length: 14
j_call: TRBJ2-3
clone_size: .
v_call: TRBV27
d_call: .
cdr3_nt: TGTGCCAGCAGGGGGATGACTTCCACAGATACGCAGTATTTT
cdr3_aa: CASRGMTSTDTQYF

cdr3_length: 15
j_call: TRBJ1-3
clone_size: .
v_call: TRBV2
d_call: TRBD1
cdr3_nt: TGTGCCAGCTCGGACAGGGGGACGGGAGGAAACACCATATATTTT
cdr3_aa: CASSDRGTGGNTIYF

cdr3_length: 15
j_call: TRBJ1-2
clone_size: few
v_call: TRBV20-1
d_call: .
cdr3_nt: TGCAGTGCGGTAAAGCGAGGAGGCGGAGGTCGTGGCTACACCTTC
cdr3_aa: CSAVKRGGGGRGYTF

cdr3_length: 17
j_call: TRBJ2-3
clone_size: few
v_call: TRBV7-2
d_call: TRBD2
cdr3_nt: TGTGCCAGCAGACAACTAGCGGGGGGACAACTCACAGATACGCAGTATTTT
cdr3_aa: CASRQLAGGQLTDTQYF

cdr3_length: 13
j_call: TRBJ1-1
clone_size: .
v_call: TRBV13
d_call: .
cdr3_nt: TGTGCCAGCAGCACACCCCAGGAGCCTGAAGCTTTCTTT
cdr3_aa: CASSTPQEPEAFF

cdr3_length: 16
j_call: TRBJ2-3
clone_size: .
v_call: TRBV2
d_call: .
cdr3_nt: TGTGCCAGCAGCCTTCTTTCTTCGACGCGCACAGATACGCAGTATTTT
cdr3_aa: CASSLLSSTRTDTQYF

cdr3_length: 18
j_call: TRBJ2-3
clone_size: .
v_call: TRBV7-2
d_call: .
cdr3_nt: TGTGCCAGCAGCTTAGTAAGGCCTACAACGGCTAGCACAGATACGCAGTATTTT
cdr3_aa: CASSLVRPTTASTDTQYF

cdr3_length: 15
j_call: TRBJ2-5
clone_size: .
v_call: TRBV11-2
d_call: TRBD2
cdr3_nt: TGTGCCAGCAGCCATAGCGGGGGGCCAACTAGGGCCCAGTACTTC
cdr3_aa: CASSHSGGPTRAQYF

cdr3_length: 16
j_call: TRBJ2-3
clone_size: few
v_call: TRBV11-2
d_call: TRBD2
cdr3_nt: TGTGCCAGCAGCTTTGAGCTAGCGGGGGGGCGAGATACGCAGTATTTT
cdr3_aa: CASSFELAGGRDTQYF

cdr3_length: 14
j_call: TRBJ2-5
clone_size: once
v_call: TRBV28
d_call: TRBD2
cdr3_nt: TGTGCCAGCAGTTTAGGCGGCAGCGGGGGGAGGCAGTACTTC
cdr3_aa: CASSLGGSGGRQYF

cdr3_length: 16
j_call: TRBJ2-1
clone_size: .
v_call: TRBV5-1
d_call: .
cdr3_nt: TGCGCCAGCAGCTTGTCGACGGACTTCTCCTACAATGAGCAGTTCTTC
cdr3_aa: CASSLSTDFSYNEQFF

cdr3_length: 11
j_call: TRBJ1-2
clone_size: few
v_call: TRBV19
d_call: .
cdr3_nt: TGTGCCAGTAGGGAATACTATGGCTACACCTTC
cdr3_aa: CASREYYGYTF

cdr3_length: 15
j_call: TRBJ1-5
clone_size: few
v_call: TRBV4-3
d_call: .
cdr3_nt: TGCGCCAGCAGCCAGGGCTTCGAGGACGGGCAGCCCCAGCATTTT
cdr3_aa: CASSQGFEDGQPQHF

cdr3_length: 15
j_call: TRBJ1-2
clone_size: .
v_call: TRBV6-6
d_call: TRBD1
cdr3_nt: TGTGCCAGCAGTTCCCTTAACAGGGGGCAGGATGGCTACACCTTC
cdr3_aa: CASSSLNRGQDGYTF

cdr3_length: 17
j_call: TRBJ2-7
clone_size: .
v_call: TRBV28
d_call: TRBD1
cdr3_nt: TGTGCCAGCAGTTCATTATGGGGCGACAGGGCGATGAGCGAGCAGTACTTC
cdr3_aa: CASSSLWGDRAMSEQYF

cdr3_length: 11
j_call: TRBJ2-7
clone_size: .
v_call: TRBV6-5
d_call: .
cdr3_nt: TGTGCCAGCATTGGTACCTACGAGCAGTACTTC
cdr3_aa: CASIGTYEQYF

cdr3_length: 15
j_call: TRBJ1-2
clone_size: many
v_call: TRBV12-3/TRBV12-4
d_call: .
cdr3_nt: TGTGCCAGCAGTGACGGGGGTTGGGGTGACTATGGCTACACCTTC
cdr3_aa: CASSDGGWGDYGYTF

cdr3_length: 19
j_call: TRBJ2-5
clone_size: .
v_call: TRBV2
d_call: TRBD2
cdr3_nt: TGTGCCAGCGAGTCTCGTTTGGGGCGGGGGGGCTTGGTTAAGGAGACCCAGTACTTC
cdr3_aa: CASESRLGRGGLVKETQYF

cdr3_length: 17
j_call: TRBJ2-7
clone_size: few
v_call: TRBV11-2
d_call: TRBD1
cdr3_nt: TGTGCCAGCAGCCTCGTCCTCGGACAGGGAGGACTCTACGAGCAGTACTTC
cdr3_aa: CASSLVLGQGGLYEQYF

cdr3_length: 17
j_call: TRBJ2-5
clone_size: .
v_call: TRBV4-2
d_call: .
cdr3_nt: TGTGCCAGCAGCCCAGAGGCGGCGGGGGCCAGGGGAGAGACCCAGTACTTC
cdr3_aa: CASSPEAAGARGETQYF

cdr3_length: 14
j_call: TRBJ1-2
clone_size: .
v_call: TRBV5-1
d_call: .
cdr3_nt: TGCGCCAGCTTCGAACTGGGGGCGATAAATGGCTACACCTTC
cdr3_aa: CASFELGAINGYTF

cdr3_length: 14
j_call: TRBJ2-1
clone_size: many
v_call: TRBV20-1
d_call: TRBD2
cdr3_nt: TGCAGTCCCTCTTTCCAGCGGGGGGGGGGTGAGCAGTTCTTC
cdr3_aa: CSPSFQRGGGEQFF

cdr3_length: 16
j_call: TRBJ1-4
clone_size: once
v_call: TRBV5-1
d_call: .
cdr3_nt: TGCGCCAGCAGCTTGGAGGACTCTGCAACTAATGAAAAACTGTTTTTT
cdr3_aa: CASSLEDSATNEKLFF

cdr3_length: 15
j_call: TRBJ2-5
clone_size: .
v_call: TRBV7-6
d_call: .
cdr3_nt: TGTGCCAGCAGCCCTACGTCCTTCTACCAAGAGACCCAGTACTTC
cdr3_aa: CASSPTSFYQETQYF

cdr3_length: 16
j_call: TRBJ1-2
clone_size: once
v_call: TRBV25-1
d_call: .
cdr3_nt: TGTGCCAGCAGTGCATACGGAGGAACCGCTAACTATGGCTACACCTTC
cdr3_aa: CASSAYGGTANYGYTF

cdr3_length: 10
j_call: TRBJ2-5
clone_size: .
v_call: TRBV29-1
d_call: .
cdr3_nt: TGCAGCGTTTTTGGGGGGACCCAGTACTTC
cdr3_aa: CSVFGGTQYF

cdr3_length: 15
j_call: TRBJ1-4
clone_size: few
v_call: TRBV20-1
d_call: TRBD1
cdr3_nt: TGCAGTGCTAGGGGACAGGGGGCAACTAATGAAAAACTGTTTTTT
cdr3_aa: CSARGQGATNEKLFF

cdr3_length: 15
j_call: TRBJ1-5
clone_size: .
v_call: TRBV6-6
d_call: .
cdr3_nt: TGTGCCAGCAGTTATAACGGGGTCAGCAATCAGCCCCAGCATTTT
cdr3_aa: CASSYNGVSNQPQHF

cdr3_length: 12
j_call: TRBJ2-7
clone_size: .
v_call: TRBV5-1
d_call: TRBD2
cdr3_nt: TGCGCCAGACCGGGGGGTTACAGTGAGCAGTACTTC
cdr3_aa: CARPGGYSEQYF

cdr3_length: 15
j_call: TRBJ2-1
clone_size: .
v_call: TRBV27
d_call: .
cdr3_nt: TGTGCCAGCACTCTTGTCGGCGGTCAAGACAATGAGCAGTTCTTC
cdr3_aa: CASTLVGGQDNEQFF